This T cell receptor beta chain was obtained from a study of blood T cells in healthy people across ages. General study findings and limits: It was held that the diversity estimates obtained from one million T cells were underestimates.

The use of a sample-barcoded 5' primer and a J-beta primer mix characterized a second PCR of about 6 to 12 cycles. MiXCR, run by TCRdb on the 5' RACE reads, gives a single entry per CDR3 protein. Here the sample spans about 400,000 distinct CDR3 sequences, 45% to 65% being singletons. This CDR3 contains 11 residues. Trimming pared 3 bases from V and 7 bases from J, leaving 6 bases between. This clonotype was detected a few times. The antigen is unknown. Sample: blood. The V gene is TRBV12-3 or TRBV12-4, the J gene TRBJ2-5, with D unclear. This sequence was found in a man aged 60-69 years in good health. Here the CDR3 reads CASSFLGTQYF. CDR3 coding DNA: TGTGCCAGCAGTTTCTTAGGGACCCAGTACTTC.